A selection of T cell receptor beta chains follows, all from one sample in a study of blood T cell repertoires in COVID-19. This table comes from immunoSEQ multiplex PCR, and its TCRdb copy is limited to in-frame clones, with some not included. This sample has roughly 100,000 clones; more than 70% occur once, and the top ten carry less than 6%. Sequenced material: peripheral blood. These TCRs come from a woman over 75 with active COVID-19. Each CDR3 is given with its conserved first and last residue. The order of the fields is CDR3 protein, CDR3 DNA, V gene, D gene, clone size, J gene. A D gene is named only where the DNA matches it firmly. Clone size is not always given. Where it is, it says once, few, many or a class for expanded clones.

CDR3aa: CASSLGGTGDLSYEQYF
CDR3nt: TGTGCCAGCAGCTTAGGAGGCACAGGGGACCTCTCCTACGAGCAGTACTTC
v_gene: TRBV7-8
d_gene: TRBD1
abundance: .
j_gene: TRBJ2-7

CDR3aa: CASSETSGSADTQYF
CDR3nt: TGTGCCAGCAGCGAAACTAGCGGGAGTGCAGATACGCAGTATTTT
v_gene: TRBV7-9
d_gene: TRBD2
abundance: .
j_gene: TRBJ2-3

CDR3aa: CASSRTSGWNEQFF
CDR3nt: TGTGCCAGCTCCCGGACTAGCGGGTGGAATGAGCAGTTCTTC
v_gene: TRBV18
d_gene: TRBD2
abundance: .
j_gene: TRBJ2-1

CDR3aa: CASSKDRVQETQYF
CDR3nt: TGCGCCAGCAGCAAGGACAGGGTTCAGGAGACCCAGTACTTC
v_gene: TRBV5-1
d_gene: TRBD1
abundance: .
j_gene: TRBJ2-5

CDR3aa: CATAGQPNTEAFF
CDR3nt: TGTGCCACCGCTGGGCAGCCGAACACTGAAGCTTTCTTT
v_gene: TRBV10-3
d_gene: .
abundance: .
j_gene: TRBJ1-1

CDR3aa: CASSLEGAREKLFF
CDR3nt: TGCGCCAGCAGCTTGGAGGGGGCTAGAGAAAAACTGTTTTTT
v_gene: TRBV5-1
d_gene: TRBD1
abundance: .
j_gene: TRBJ1-4

CDR3aa: CASSLLAGEGNEQFF
CDR3nt: TGTGCCAGCAGCCTACTAGCGGGAGAAGGGAATGAGCAGTTCTTC
v_gene: TRBV7-2
d_gene: TRBD2
abundance: .
j_gene: TRBJ2-1

CDR3aa: CASSLPQGGKSGRSYSYEQYF
CDR3nt: TGTGCCAGCAGTCTGCCGCAGGGTGGTAAAAGCGGGAGGTCTTACTCCTACGAGCAGTACTTC
v_gene: TRBV28
d_gene: TRBD2
abundance: .
j_gene: TRBJ2-7

CDR3aa: CASNLLQGAFTGELFF
CDR3nt: TGTGCCAGCAACTTATTGCAGGGGGCATTCACCGGGGAGCTGTTTTTT
v_gene: TRBV28
d_gene: TRBD1
abundance: .
j_gene: TRBJ2-2

CDR3aa: CASRSQTSVGMGNTGELFF
CDR3nt: TGCGCCAGCCGGTCCCAGACTAGCGTGGGAATGGGGAACACCGGGGAGCTGTTTTTT
v_gene: TRBV5-1
d_gene: TRBD2
abundance: .
j_gene: TRBJ2-2

CDR3aa: CASTRLAGSLRGTQYF
CDR3nt: TGTGCCAGCACTAGACTAGCGGGAAGTCTGCGTGGTACGCAGTATTTT
v_gene: TRBV5-4
d_gene: TRBD2
abundance: .
j_gene: TRBJ2-3

CDR3aa: CASSSRTRQGADGYTF
CDR3nt: TGTGCCAGTAGTAGTCGTACAAGACAGGGGGCAGATGGCTACACCTTC
v_gene: TRBV19
d_gene: TRBD1
abundance: .
j_gene: TRBJ1-2

CDR3aa: CATAEGLYEQYF
CDR3nt: TGTGCCACCGCCGAGGGACTATACGAGCAGTACTTC
v_gene: TRBV6-6
d_gene: TRBD2
abundance: .
j_gene: TRBJ2-7

CDR3aa: CASSFAIGAGVDTQYF
CDR3nt: TGTGCCAGCAGCTTCGCTATAGGAGCGGGAGTGGATACGCAGTATTTT
v_gene: TRBV5-6
d_gene: TRBD2
abundance: .
j_gene: TRBJ2-3

CDR3aa: CASSIRQGAQYEQYF
CDR3nt: TGCGCCAGCAGCATACGACAGGGGGCTCAATACGAGCAGTACTTC
v_gene: TRBV5-1
d_gene: TRBD1
abundance: .
j_gene: TRBJ2-7

CDR3aa: CASRLNTGELFF
CDR3nt: TGTGCCAGCAGACTCAACACCGGGGAGCTGTTTTTT
v_gene: TRBV28
d_gene: .
abundance: .
j_gene: TRBJ2-2

CDR3aa: CASSWAAQPQHF
CDR3nt: TGTGCCAGCAGCTGGGCTGCTCAGCCCCAGCATTTT
v_gene: TRBV28
d_gene: .
abundance: .
j_gene: TRBJ1-5

CDR3aa: CAWSAERAFAARSSYNSPLHF
CDR3nt: TGTGCCTGGAGCGCGGAGCGGGCTTTTGCAGCAAGGAGCTCCTATAATTCACCCCTCCACTTT
v_gene: TRBV30
d_gene: .
abundance: .
j_gene: TRBJ1-6

CDR3aa: CASSLWWRETDTQYF
CDR3nt: TGTGCCAGCAGCTTATGGTGGCGGGAAACAGATACGCAGTATTTT
v_gene: TRBV5-4
d_gene: .
abundance: once
j_gene: TRBJ2-3

CDR3aa: CASSRFGARTNYEQYF
CDR3nt: TGTGCCAGCAGCCGGTTTGGAGCAAGGACTAACTACGAGCAGTACTTC
v_gene: TRBV5-5
d_gene: .
abundance: once
j_gene: TRBJ2-7

CDR3aa: CASSNRQGGGYTF
CDR3nt: TGTGCCAGCAGCAACAGACAGGGGGGAGGCTACACCTTC
v_gene: TRBV7-2
d_gene: TRBD1
abundance: .
j_gene: TRBJ1-2

CDR3aa: CASSPSAGTSGVGAGEQFF
CDR3nt: TGTGCCAGCAGCCCGTCAGCCGGGACTAGCGGGGTAGGTGCTGGTGAGCAGTTCTTC
v_gene: TRBV4-2
d_gene: TRBD2
abundance: .
j_gene: TRBJ2-1

CDR3aa: CASSNRGADTQYF
CDR3nt: TGTGCCAGCAGTAACAGGGGGGCAGATACGCAGTATTTT
v_gene: TRBV12-3/TRBV12-4
d_gene: TRBD1
abundance: once
j_gene: TRBJ2-3

CDR3aa: CASRPRGSTSSYEQYF
CDR3nt: TGTGCCAGCAGACCCAGGGGGAGTACAAGCTCCTACGAGCAGTACTTC
v_gene: TRBV6-6
d_gene: TRBD1
abundance: .
j_gene: TRBJ2-7

CDR3aa: CASNILGVSYEQYF
CDR3nt: TGTGCCAGCAATATCCTCGGGGTTTCCTACGAGCAGTACTTC
v_gene: TRBV28
d_gene: .
abundance: once
j_gene: TRBJ2-7

CDR3aa: CASTTWGGGGYTF
CDR3nt: TGTGCCAGCACTACTTGGGGGGGAGGAGGCTACACCTTC
v_gene: TRBV12-3/TRBV12-4
d_gene: .
abundance: .
j_gene: TRBJ1-2

CDR3aa: CASSDTNTDTQYF
CDR3nt: TGTGCCAGCAGTGACACTAACACAGATACGCAGTATTTT
v_gene: TRBV6-4
d_gene: .
abundance: .
j_gene: TRBJ2-3

CDR3aa: CAWSPRLAGGQSRGTDTQYF
CDR3nt: TGTGCCTGGAGTCCAAGACTAGCGGGAGGTCAAAGTAGGGGCACAGATACGCAGTATTTT
v_gene: TRBV30
d_gene: TRBD2
abundance: .
j_gene: TRBJ2-3

CDR3aa: CASSLSQGARDTQYF
CDR3nt: TGTGCCAGCAGTTTATCCCAGGGGGCGCGAGATACGCAGTATTTT
v_gene: TRBV28
d_gene: TRBD1
abundance: once
j_gene: TRBJ2-3

CDR3aa: CSALGSNEQFF
CDR3nt: TGCAGTGCTTTGGGGAGCAATGAGCAGTTCTTC
v_gene: TRBV20-1
d_gene: .
abundance: .
j_gene: TRBJ2-1

CDR3aa: CASRGGVNTGELFF
CDR3nt: TGTGCCAGCAGGGGCGGGGTGAACACCGGGGAGCTGTTTTTT
v_gene: TRBV9
d_gene: .
abundance: .
j_gene: TRBJ2-2

CDR3aa: CASSLSQSSTDTQYF
CDR3nt: TGTGCCAGCAGCTTATCACAGAGTAGCACAGATACGCAGTATTTT
v_gene: TRBV7-2
d_gene: .
abundance: .
j_gene: TRBJ2-3

CDR3aa: CASSPPRQGSRSYEQYF
CDR3nt: TGTGCCAGCTCACCACCTCGCCAGGGTTCTCGCTCCTACGAGCAGTACTTC
v_gene: TRBV18
d_gene: .
abundance: once
j_gene: TRBJ2-7

CDR3aa: CAISEPGQGNTEAFF
CDR3nt: TGTGCCATCAGTGAACCAGGACAGGGGAACACTGAAGCTTTCTTT
v_gene: TRBV10-3
d_gene: TRBD1
abundance: .
j_gene: TRBJ1-1

CDR3aa: CASSGLSGTGELFF
CDR3nt: TGCGCCAGCAGCGGACTTTCCGGGACCGGGGAGCTGTTTTTT
v_gene: TRBV5-1
d_gene: .
abundance: .
j_gene: TRBJ2-2

CDR3aa: CASSSGLAGPVGELFF
CDR3nt: TGTGCCAGCAGTTCTGGACTAGCGGGGCCCGTCGGGGAGCTGTTTTTT
v_gene: TRBV6-5
d_gene: TRBD2
abundance: .
j_gene: TRBJ2-2

CDR3aa: CASSKSRGAGSYNEQFF
CDR3nt: TGTGCCAGCAGCAAATCACGGGGAGCGGGCTCCTACAATGAGCAGTTCTTC
v_gene: TRBV7-8
d_gene: .
abundance: once
j_gene: TRBJ2-1

CDR3aa: CAISETGTGGYEQYF
CDR3nt: TGTGCCATCAGTGAAACCGGGACAGGGGGGTACGAGCAGTACTTC
v_gene: TRBV10-3
d_gene: TRBD1
abundance: .
j_gene: TRBJ2-7

CDR3aa: CATSRELVKGKFF
CDR3nt: TGTGCCACCAGCAGAGAATTAGTTAAGGGGAAGTTCTTC
v_gene: TRBV15
d_gene: .
abundance: .
j_gene: TRBJ2-1

CDR3aa: CATSRDLAGTTDTQYF
CDR3nt: TGTGCCACCAGCAGGGACCTAGCGGGAACCACAGATACGCAGTATTTT
v_gene: TRBV15
d_gene: TRBD2
abundance: .
j_gene: TRBJ2-3

CDR3aa: CASSIGSEQYF
CDR3nt: TGTGCCAGTAGTATTGGGAGCGAGCAGTACTTC
v_gene: TRBV19
d_gene: .
abundance: once
j_gene: TRBJ2-7

CDR3aa: CASSFLGASYEQYF
CDR3nt: TGTGCCAGCAGTTTTCTGGGGGCCTCCTACGAGCAGTACTTC
v_gene: TRBV27
d_gene: .
abundance: .
j_gene: TRBJ2-7